A single sample is the source of the 10 T cell receptor beta chains below, sequenced in a study of T cells in Graves' hyperthyroidism and ophthalmopathy (dated by TCRdb to about 2019). The library was produced with multiplex PCR. Sequencing was performed on an Illumina HiSeq 2000. The TCR beta CDR3 regions were amplified from the RNA transcripts. A first-round RT-PCR of the TCR CDR3 used the HTBI primer set with the Qiagen OneStep RT-PCR kit. The public reads were reanalyzed by TCRdb: fastp trimming at Q25, MiXCR alignment, in-frame beta chains only. Rows are unified per CDR3 protein, each entry keeping the most common DNA and genes. This sample has 690,000 or so distinct CDR3 sequences in its table, and about 19% of those were observed once. Of the sample, about a sixth falls within the top ten clones. Sequencing was carried out using blood. These receptors were obtained from a woman aged 45-60 years with Graves' hyperthyroidism that later progressed to Graves' ophthalmopathy.

In the case of this clonotype: One end of the junction does not line up with germline, which may come from a read error. V gene TRBV7-7 combines with J gene TRBJ2-1; possibly TRBD2 for D (5 bases). The CDR3 spans 13 residues. The germline gives CDR1 SSHAT, CDR2 FNYEAQ (reference sequence). CDR3 sequence (DNA): TGTGCTAGCAGCTCGGGAATAGCACTTGAGCAGTTCTTC. Translating it yields CASSSGIALEQFF.

This clonotype was recorded a few times. Here the CDR3 DNA reads TGTGCCAGCAGCCCAGGTGATTCTGTTCGGGACAGGAGTGGAGACACTGAAGCTTTCTTT. It yields the protein CASSPGDSVRDRSGDTEAFF. The genes are TRBV5-5 and TRBJ1-1, with 8 bases aligning to TRBD1. The CDR3 extends over 20 amino acids. V shed 4 bases and J 3 bases; nucleotides not matched to a gene: 23. Germline loops: CDR1 SGHKS, CDR2 YYEKEE (reference sequence).

This clonotype was counted only a few times. The CDR3 is CASSSRDDTDTQYF. DNA for the CDR3: TGTGCCAGCAGCTCCCGGGACGACACAGATACGCAGTATTTT. The chain carries TRBV13 and TRBJ2-3; D possibly uses TRBD1 or TRBD2 (5 bases each). The length of the CDR3 is 14 residues. V lost 4 bases, J lost 2 bases, and 10 bases lay in between. Per the germline V gene, CDR1 is PRHDT and CDR2 is FYEKMQ (reference sequence).

In its sample, this clonotype was seen a few times. The gene calls are TRBV12-3 or TRBV12-4 and TRBJ1-6, with D tentatively TRBD1 (6 bases). Trimming cost V 3 bases and J 8 bases, with 17 bases left between them. There are 16 residues in the CDR3. CDR3 protein: CASSFLGASKDSPLHF. CDR3 sequence (DNA): TGTGCCAGCAGTTTTTTGGGGGCGTCAAAAGATTCACCCCTCCACTTT.

In this sample, this clonotype turned up many times. V is TRBV6-5 and J is TRBJ1-1; D is undetermined. Deletions cut 2 bases from V and 5 bases from J, with 12 bases between. This CDR3 spans 14 amino acids. Germline CDR1 is MNHEY and CDR2 is SVGAGI. The CDR3, as DNA: TGTGCCAGCAGTTACACCCGGGGAAGGACTGAAGCTTTCTTT. Amino acid sequence: CASSYTRGRTEAFF.

This clonotype was seen more than once but under ten times. V gene TRBV19 combines with J gene TRBJ2-5, with D perhaps TRBD2 (7 bases). CDR3 length: 15 amino acids. Trimming removed 7 bases from V and 2 bases from J, with 17 bases in between. The germline V gene encodes CDR1 LNHDA and CDR2 SQIVND (reference sequence). The CDR3 DNA reads as TGTGCCAGTACCCCAAGGCGGGGGCCTCAAGAGACCCAGTACTTC. Translating gives CASTPRRGPQETQYF.

This chain uses TRBV6-1 with TRBJ2-7; tentatively, D is TRBD2 (5 bases). The V gene lost 2 bases and the J gene lost 3 bases, with 23 bases spanning the gap. Germline V lookup: CDR1 MNHNS, CDR2 SASEGT. This CDR3 contains 18 residues. CDR3 loop: CASSETAWFKRWDYEQYF. CDR3 in DNA: TGTGCCAGCAGTGAAACCGCGTGGTTTAAGCGGTGGGACTACGAGCAGTACTTC.

About this clonotype: One end of the junction varies from germline; a read error may be responsible. The genes are TRBV5-8 and TRBJ1-1; D unclear. In germline, CDR1 is SGHTS, CDR2 YDEGEE. The CDR3 extends over 14 amino acids. CDR3 amino acids: CAGSLVGVLTEAFF. The CDR3 DNA is TGTGCCGGCAGCTTAGTCGGTGTTCTGACTGAAGCTTTCTTT.

This clonotype was seen a handful of times. The CDR3 does not close with the conserved phenylalanine or tryptophan, likely indicating a read error. The chain combines TRBV5-1 with TRBJ2-2; D perhaps matches TRBD1 (5 bases). Trimming stripped 7 bases from V and 1 base from J, with 11 bases between. CDR1 and CDR2 from the germline V gene are SGHRS and YFSETQ. The CDR3 is 14 residues long. CDR3 nucleotides: TGCGCCAGCTACGACAGAATGAACACCGGGGAGCTGTTTCTT. Encoded protein: CASYDRMNTGELFL.

The rearrangement uses TRBV12-3 or TRBV12-4 and TRBJ2-1; 7 bases match TRBD2. CDR3 length: 15 residues. V gave up 2 bases and J gave up 4 bases; unmatched junction bases: 5. CDR3 amino acids: CASSLFSGPYNEQFF. In nucleotides, the CDR3 is TGTGCCAGCAGTTTATTTAGCGGGCCGTACAATGAGCAGTTCTTC.